These T cell receptor beta chains were read from a single sample in a study of glioma-infiltrating T cells after dendritic cell vaccination. Assay: immunoSEQ multiplex PCR; the TCRdb copy retains only in-frame clones and omits some. This table holds 55,000 to 75,000 clones, about 86% found once. Sequences were derived from blood, sampled after dendritic cell vaccination. Receptors originate from a human donor with glioblastoma. Each CDR3 is given with its conserved first and last residue. The D gene is left open where the match is weak. Expanded clones are given a class, and other clones once, few, many or no size at all.

J gene	D gene	V gene	clone size	CDR3 protein	CDR3 DNA
TRBJ2-7	NA	TRBV7-2	NA	CASSLRGGAWEQYF	TGTGCCAGCAGCTTAAGAGGGGGGGCCTGGGAGCAGTACTTC
TRBJ1-4	TRBD1	TRBV28	NA	CASTSPDRGSFEKLFF	TGTGCCAGCACGTCCCCCGACAGGGGGAGCTTTGAAAAACTGTTTTTT
TRBJ2-3	TRBD2	TRBV5-1	once	CASADLAGGSTDTQYF	TGCGCCAGTGCCGACCTAGCGGGGGGGAGCACAGATACGCAGTATTTT
TRBJ1-1	TRBD1	TRBV5-1	NA	CASSSQQGIENTEAFF	TGCGCCAGCAGCTCCCAACAGGGGATCGAGAACACTGAAGCTTTCTTT
TRBJ1-2	NA	TRBV28	NA	CASRGPDLRNYGYTF	TGTGCCAGCAGGGGCCCAGATCTTCGAAACTATGGCTACACCTTC
TRBJ2-3	TRBD2	TRBV7-9	NA	CASSLSGGKPLWQYF	TGTGCCAGCAGCTTAAGCGGGGGGAAGCCTCTTTGGCAGTATTTT
TRBJ2-1	NA	TRBV4-3	NA	CASSQGGSYNEQFF	TGCGCCAGCTCCCAAGGCGGGTCCTACAATGAGCAGTTCTTC
TRBJ1-3	TRBD1	TRBV2	NA	CASRQQGTGNTIYF	TGTGCCAGCAGGCAACAGGGGACTGGAAACACCATATATTTT
TRBJ2-5	TRBD1	TRBV29-1	NA	CSVEGETGGKETQYF	TGCAGCGTTGAAGGAGAGACAGGGGGCAAGGAGACCCAGTACTTC
TRBJ1-6	TRBD1	TRBV27	NA	CASSIETGHGNSPLHF	TGTGCCAGCAGTATCGAGACAGGGCACGGGAATTCACCCCTCCACTTT
TRBJ1-4	TRBD1	TRBV18	few	CASSPDRGGEKLFF	TGTGCCAGCTCACCGGACAGGGGAGGCGAAAAACTGTTTTTT
TRBJ2-2	TRBD1	TRBV10-1	NA	CASSEGTGFSGELFF	TGCGCCAGCAGTGAAGGGACAGGGTTTTCCGGGGAGCTGTTTTTT
TRBJ2-7	TRBD2	TRBV27	once	CASSPTGLAGGSYEQYF	TGTGCCAGCAGTCCTACTGGACTAGCGGGGGGCTCCTACGAGCAGTACTTC
TRBJ1-1	NA	TRBV9	NA	CASSTGSWGEAFF	TGTGCCAGCAGCACCGGGAGTTGGGGAGAAGCTTTCTTT
TRBJ2-1	NA	TRBV11-3	NA	CASSLYSRTAPYNEQFF	TGTGCCAGCAGCTTATACTCTCGGACAGCCCCCTACAATGAGCAGTTCTTC
TRBJ2-1	TRBD2	TRBV6-6	NA	CASSYRGGTYNEQFF	TGTGCCAGCAGTTACCGGGGGGGCACCTACAATGAGCAGTTCTTC
TRBJ2-3	NA	TRBV4-1	NA	CASSPPSADTQYF	TGCGCCAGCAGCCCCCCCTCCGCAGATACGCAGTATTTT
TRBJ1-1	TRBD1	TRBV7-6	NA	CASSLDGQGAIEAFF	TGTGCCAGCAGCTTAGACGGACAGGGGGCGATTGAAGCTTTCTTT
TRBJ1-2	TRBD1	TRBV4-1	NA	CASSQGRTGPIYGYTF	TGCGCCAGCAGCCAAGGTCGGACAGGGCCTATCTATGGCTACACCTTC
TRBJ1-4	TRBD1	TRBV11-2	NA	CASSQPGQGDEKLFF	TGTGCCAGCAGCCAACCGGGACAGGGGGATGAAAAACTGTTTTTT
TRBJ2-7	NA	TRBV5-1	NA	CASSLLGSGNEQYF	TGCGCCAGCAGCTTGCTCGGGAGTGGGAACGAGCAGTACTTC
TRBJ2-7	NA	TRBV19	NA	CASSIEEGSGEQYF	TGTGCCAGTAGTATAGAGGAGGGATCAGGCGAGCAGTACTTC
TRBJ1-2	TRBD1	TRBV5-5	NA	CASSLTGTGIYGYTF	TGTGCCAGCAGCTTGACCGGGACAGGGATTTATGGCTACACCTTC
TRBJ2-7	TRBD1	TRBV11-3	NA	CASSPTGQSYEQYF	TGTGCCAGCAGCCCAACGGGACAGAGCTACGAGCAGTACTTC
TRBJ1-1	TRBD1	TRBV5-1	NA	CASSLEGAVAFF	TGCGCCAGCAGCTTGGAGGGGGCTGTAGCTTTCTTT
TRBJ2-7	TRBD1	TRBV10-2	few	CASRGTGTTYSYEQYF	TGCGCCAGCAGAGGGACAGGGACAACTTATTCCTACGAGCAGTACTTC
TRBJ2-4	NA	TRBV19	NA	CASSMRGGRVDKNIQYF	TGTGCCAGTAGTATGAGGGGGGGCCGGGTCGACAAAAACATTCAGTACTTC
TRBJ2-3	TRBD2	TRBV4-2	once	CASSQTSGADTQYF	TGTGCCAGCAGCCAGACTAGCGGGGCAGATACGCAGTATTTT
TRBJ1-2	NA	TRBV30	NA	CAWSVVLAGGYTF	TGTGCCTGGAGTGTTGTTCTAGCGGGGGGCTACACCTTC
TRBJ1-6	NA	TRBV6-6	NA	CASIQGVLSSPLHF	TGTGCCAGCATCCAGGGCGTCCTGTCGTCACCCCTCCACTTT
TRBJ1-5	TRBD1	TRBV7-9	NA	CASSLGGQGFNQPQHF	TGTGCCAGCAGCTTAGGGGGACAGGGCTTCAATCAGCCCCAGCATTTT